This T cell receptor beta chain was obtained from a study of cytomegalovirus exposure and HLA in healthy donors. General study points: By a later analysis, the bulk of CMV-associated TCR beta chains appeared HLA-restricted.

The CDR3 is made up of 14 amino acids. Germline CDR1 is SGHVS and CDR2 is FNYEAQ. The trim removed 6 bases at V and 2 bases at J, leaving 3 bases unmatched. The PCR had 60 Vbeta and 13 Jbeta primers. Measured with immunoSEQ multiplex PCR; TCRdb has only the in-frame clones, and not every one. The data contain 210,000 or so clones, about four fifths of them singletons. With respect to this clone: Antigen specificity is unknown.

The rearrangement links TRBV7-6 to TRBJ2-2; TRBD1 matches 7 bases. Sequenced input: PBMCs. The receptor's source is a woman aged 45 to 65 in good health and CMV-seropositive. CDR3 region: CASRRDRNTGELFF. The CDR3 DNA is TGTGCCAGCAGAAGGGACAGAAACACCGGGGAGCTGTTTTTT.